Presented here are 5 T cell receptor beta chains from one specimen sequenced in a study of tumor-infiltrating lymphocytes in glioblastoma multiforme. Multiple V-beta primers and a C-beta primer amplified TCRB from RNA. Using its own MiXCR run on the multiplex PCR reads, TCRdb lists one record per CDR3 protein. The data hold around 15,000 distinct CDR3 sequences, with over 65% observed a single time. Sequenced material: brain tumor tissue. Receptors were obtained from a male donor with glioblastoma.

The V call is TRBV20-1, the J call TRBJ2-1; D unresolved. V was pared by 3 bases and J by 0 bases, with 12 bases between. CDR1 and CDR2 from the germline V gene are DFQATT and SNEGSKA (reference sequence). The CDR3 sequence is 15 residues long. The CDR3 loop reads CSASRTESSYNEQFF. The CDR3 DNA follows: TGCAGTGCTAGCCGGACGGAGAGCTCCTACAATGAGCAGTTCTTC.

V and J are TRBV30 and TRBJ2-7; 9 bases are shared with TRBD1. With V trimmed by 2 bases and J by 6 bases, 5 bases remained unmatched. This CDR3 comprises 13 residues. Germline-derived CDR1 and CDR2 are GTSNPN and SVGIG (reference sequence). The CDR3 region is CAWSPGQGFEQYF. The DNA of the CDR3 is TGTGCCTGGAGTCCGGGACAGGGTTTCGAGCAGTACTTC.

DNA for the CDR3: TGCAGCGTTGACGGGGCGGACAGCGGGGAGCTGTTTTTT. Protein product: CSVDGADSGELFF. This rearrangement joins TRBV29-1 to TRBJ2-2; D might be TRBD1 (6 bases). CDR3 length: 13 amino acids. The ends were cut back, 3 bases at V and 7 bases at J, with 12 bases in the middle. CDR1 and CDR2 (germline): SQVTM, ANQGSEA.

This clonotype ranks as medium-sized (0.01 to 0.1%). The chain couples TRBV6-1 to TRBJ2-2; no firm D call. From germline, CDR1 is MNHNS and CDR2 SASEGT. V lost 6 bases, J lost 1 base, and 9 bases lay in between. The CDR3 has 14 amino acids. The CDR3 loop reads CASRLAENTGELFF. CDR3 DNA sequence: TGTGCCAGCAGATTGGCGGAGAACACCGGGGAGCTGTTTTTT.

The CDR3 sequence is CASSLLAREDMQHF. DNA of the CDR3: TGTGCCAGCAGCTTACTAGCGCGGGAAGATATGCAGCATTTT. The rearrangement joins TRBV11-2 to TRBJ2-3; D gene ambiguous. The assigned J gene may be wrong: the sequence end matches TRBJ1-5 better. The CDR3 has 14 amino acids. The germline CDR1 and CDR2 sequences are SGHAT and FQNNGV.